This TCR beta chain was sequenced for a study of T cells after yellow fever vaccination. At the level of the study: Fractions with few cells were prepared using SMART-Seq v4 Ultra Low Input. Study-level findings and limits: Abundant clonotypes (contaminants from the bulk population) could be present in FACS-sorted repertoires. CD4 and CD8 compartments shared a small share of clonotypes. Among primary-vaccination clones, most reappeared after the booster, at around 97% for CD4 and more than 85% for CD8.

The sample holds a few counts of this clonotype. Its antigen is not known. The germline CDR1 and CDR2 sequences are MNHEY and SVGEGT. Trimming took off 2 bases at V and 5 bases at J, with 10 bases between the two ends. This CDR3 is built from 13 residues. MiXCR, applied by TCRdb to the 5' RACE reads, yields one record per CDR3 protein. The sample yields 99,000 or so distinct CDR3 sequences, about 6% seen once. The chain recombines TRBV6-2 or TRBV6-3 with TRBJ2-7; perhaps TRBD1 as D (5 bases). The receptor's source is a young man who received the YFV17D yellow fever vaccine. The sample in question was CD8+ T cells sorted from PBMCs, obtained 10 days after the yellow fever booster vaccination. The CDR3 bases are TGTGCCAGCAGTTACGGTACAGGCCACGAGCAGTACTTC. It is translated as CASSYGTGHEQYF.